Presented here are 23 T cell receptor beta chains from one specimen sequenced in a study of CD8+ T cells in alopecia areata. TCR sequencing used cDNA made by reverse transcription of extracted RNA. Assay used: immunoSEQ multiplex PCR; TCRdb lists only in-frame clones, some missing. This table holds roughly 100,000 clones, just over 85% found once. Treatment given: oral pan-JAK inhibitor, 5-10 mg twice daily. This material consisted of CD8+ T cells sorted from blood, taken between weeks 30 and 35, from a patient treated with tofacitinib. These receptors all come from a human donor with alopecia areata.

The genes are TRBV15 and TRBJ1-2; D unresolved. Germline-derived CDR1 and CDR2 are LNHNV and YYDKDF (reference sequence). Trimming pared 4 bases from V and 1 base from J, leaving 13 bases between. This CDR3 comprises 15 residues. In DNA form, the CDR3 reads TGTGCCACCAGCACCCCCCGAGAACTTAACTATGGCTACACCTTC. Translation: CATSTPRELNYGYTF.

The V call is TRBV6-6, the J call TRBJ2-7; no firm D call. The CDR3 sequence is 13 residues long. V lost 6 bases and J 4 bases, leaving 13 bases between the germline ends. The germline V gene has CDR1 MNHNY and CDR2 SVGAGI (reference sequence). The chain's CDR3 is CASSPTELYEQYF. In DNA, the CDR3 is TGTGCCAGCAGCCCCACGGAACTTTACGAGCAGTACTTC.

In regard to this clone: Distinct nucleotide sequences in the sample also encode this CDR3. The chain employs TRBV5-4 and TRBJ2-7; D remains ambiguous. Germline V lookup: CDR1 SGHNT, CDR2 YYREEE (reference sequence). V lost 4 bases, J lost 0 bases, and 8 bases lay in between. The CDR3 sequence is 13 residues long. Here the CDR3 DNA reads TGTGCCAGCAGCCTGGACCGCTCCTACGAGCAGTACTTC. Translated: CASSLDRSYEQYF.

With regard to this clone: A read error may produce the germline difference seen at one junction end. The genes are TRBV11-1 and TRBJ2-1; weak D call: TRBD1 (6 bases). CDR3 length equals 15 residues. Germline CDR1 SGHAT, CDR2 FQDESV (reference sequence). The CDR3 sequence: CASRLDRSSYNEQFF. The DNA for the CDR3 is TGTGCCAGCAGATTAGACAGGAGCTCCTACAATGAGCAGTTCTTC.

V gene TRBV27 combines with J gene TRBJ2-3, with 10 positions matching TRBD2. Germline V gene data show CDR1 as MNHEY and CDR2 as SMNVEV (reference sequence). V gave up 5 bases and J gave up 2 bases; unmatched junction bases: 7. The CDR3 is 16 residues long. The CDR3 loop is CASSLLAGVTTDTQYF. In nucleotides, the CDR3 is TGTGCCAGCAGTCTTCTAGCGGGAGTTACCACAGATACGCAGTATTTT.

The chain is built from TRBV4-3 and TRBJ2-7, with D perhaps TRBD2 (5 bases). V lost 3 bases, J lost 3 bases, and 12 bases lay in between. The CDR3 has 14 residues. CDR1 is LGHNA and CDR2 is YSLEER in the germline V gene. DNA of the CDR3: TGCGCCAGCAGCCAGTCAACACTAGTCTACGAGCAGTACTTC. It encodes CASSQSTLVYEQYF.

J is TRBJ2-7 and V is TRBV7-9, with D perhaps TRBD1 (6 bases). CDR3 length equals 14 residues. Germline assignment: CDR1 SEHNR and CDR2 FQNEAQ (reference sequence). Trimming left V 5 bases short and J 6 bases short, with 17 bases between. The CDR3 DNA reads as TGTGCCAGCAGCCTTGGGGGCTCTTCGGCCGAGCAGTACTTC. Protein product: CASSLGGSSAEQYF.

This rearrangement joins TRBV7-6 to TRBJ1-4; D gene uncertain. The CDR3 consists of 12 residues. Germline V gene sequence: CDR1 SGHVS, CDR2 FNYEAQ. V was shortened by 5 bases and J by 7 bases, with 8 bases between the two germline ends. The CDR3 spells CASSTTGEKLFF. DNA for the CDR3: TGTGCCAGCAGCACCACCGGTGAAAAACTGTTTTTT.

V usage is TRBV5-4 and J usage is TRBJ2-7; TRBD2 agrees at 7 bases. The trim removed 4 bases at V and 2 bases at J, leaving 6 bases unmatched. This CDR3 is 14 amino acids long. The germline V gene has CDR1 SGHNT and CDR2 YYREEE (reference sequence). For the CDR3, the DNA is TGTGCCAGCAGCGGGACTATCTCCCCCTACGAGCAGTACTTC. This gives the protein CASSGTISPYEQYF.

This chain joins TRBV14 and TRBJ2-7; possible D gene TRBD2, 5 bases. Trimming took 4 bases from V and 2 from J, leaving 15 bases between them. CDR3 length: 15 residues. CDR1 and CDR2 from the germline V gene are SGHDN and FVKESK. CDR3 loop: CASSLPAGNPYEQYF. The CDR3 DNA is TGTGCCAGCAGCCTCCCAGCCGGGAACCCCTACGAGCAGTACTTC.

This clone appeared once. The rearrangement joins TRBV27 to TRBJ2-7; D gene uncertain. The CDR3 runs to 13 residues. Trimming stripped 4 bases from V and 7 bases from J, with 14 bases between. Germline CDR1 MNHEY, CDR2 SMNVEV (reference sequence). In nucleotides, the CDR3 is TGTGCCAGCAGTTATACGACGGCCGGGGAGCAGTACTTC. Protein sequence: CASSYTTAGEQYF.

The chain couples TRBV7-9 to TRBJ2-1; no clear D gene. Germline V gene sequence: CDR1 SEHNR, CDR2 FQNEAQ (reference sequence). The CDR3 runs to 13 residues. V lost 1 base, J lost 1 base, and 2 bases lay in between. The DNA for the CDR3 is TGTGCCAGCAGCTTAGGATCCTACAATGAGCAGTTCTTC. Its protein is CASSLGSYNEQFF.

The V and J genes are TRBV5-1 and TRBJ2-7; TRBD2 is a possible D gene (6 bases). This CDR3 spans 17 amino acids. Germline V lookup: CDR1 SGHRS, CDR2 YFSETQ. V shed 1 base and J shed 3 bases, with 20 bases lying between them. CDR3 region: CASSLSPLVWDFYEQYF. The CDR3 DNA reads TGCGCCAGCAGCTTGAGCCCCCTAGTTTGGGACTTCTACGAGCAGTACTTC.

The sample holds one count of this clone. The chain joins TRBV7-3 to TRBJ2-5, with TRBD2 identical over 7 bases. V trimming: 2 bases; J trimming: 1 base; junction bases outside the gene matches: 4. Germline values: CDR1 SGHTA, CDR2 FQGTGA. This CDR3 region has 15 residues. The CDR3 nucleotides are TGTGCCAGCAGCTTATGGGGGGGACCCCAAGAGACCCAGTACTTC. Translation gives CASSLWGGPQETQYF.

This chain joins TRBV6-1 and TRBJ2-4; D is possibly TRBD1 or TRBD2 (5 bases each). The germline V gene has CDR1 MNHNS and CDR2 SASEGT. The CDR3 contains 14 residues. V lost 4 bases to trimming and J lost 3 bases, with 10 bases between them. CDR3 DNA: TGTGCCAGCAGTGCACGGGACGGCAAAAACATTCAGTACTTC. Its protein is CASSARDGKNIQYF.

The rearrangement uses TRBV19 and TRBJ2-7; D remains ambiguous. Per germline, CDR1 LNHDA and CDR2 SQIVND (reference sequence). The CDR3 spans 19 residues. V lost 5 bases and J 5 bases, leaving 31 bases between the germline ends. In nucleotides, the CDR3 is TGTGCCAGTAGTTTCTCCGCGGACCTCGGCTGGCAGGAGAAACACGAGCAGTACTTC. Protein: CASSFSADLGWQEKHEQYF. The full variable domain, its missing parts supplied by reference TRBV19 and TRBJ2-7, is DGGITQSPKYLFRKEGQNVTLSCEQNLNHDAMYWYRQDPGQGLRLIYYSQIVNDFQKGDIAEGYSVSREKKESFPLTVTSAQKNPTAFYLCASSFSADLGWQEKHEQYFGPGTRLTVT.

This clone was found a few times. The V call is TRBV4-1, the J call TRBJ2-7, with D perhaps matching TRBD1 or TRBD2 (6 bases each). Germline V CDR1 and CDR2: MGHRA, YSYEKL. The CDR3 is 15 amino acids. With 2 bases removed from V and 0 bases from J, the gap between germline ends came to 11 bases. CDR3 amino acids: CASSQRGPSSYEQYF. CDR3 DNA: TGCGCCAGCAGCCAACGGGGGCCGAGCTCCTACGAGCAGTACTTC.

The chain links TRBV2 to TRBJ2-5; 12 nucleotides line up with TRBD2. This CDR3 region has 16 residues. Germline V gives CDR1 SNHLY, CDR2 FYNNEI. V was clipped by 5 bases and J by 5 bases; unmatched bases: 9. Here the CDR3 DNA reads TGTGCCAGCAGTCACACTAGCGGGAGGATTCTGGAGACCCAGTACTTC. It is translated as CASSHTSGRILETQYF.

The chain recombines TRBV6-1 with TRBJ2-7; possibly TRBD1 or TRBD2 for D (5 bases each). The CDR3 sequence is 15 residues long. The germline V gene has CDR1 MNHNS and CDR2 SASEGT. V was trimmed by 1 base and J by 1 base, leaving 11 bases between them. In DNA, the CDR3 is TGTGCCAGCAGTGAAGTCGGGACGACTTCCTACGAGCAGTACTTC. Protein sequence: CASSEVGTTSYEQYF.

J is TRBJ2-1 and V is TRBV11-3, with no clear D. The ends were cut back, 1 base at V and 8 bases at J, with 6 bases in the middle. The CDR3 loop spans 12 amino acids. Germline V CDR1 and CDR2: SGHNT, YENEEA. Here the CDR3 reads CASSLGPDEQFF. CDR3 sequence (DNA): TGTGCCAGCAGCTTAGGCCCGGATGAGCAGTTCTTC. The entire variable domain, with the rest obtained from reference TRBV11-3 and TRBJ2-1, is as follows: EAGVVQSPRYKIIEKKQPVAFWCNPISGHNTLYWYLQNLGQGPELLIRYENEEAVDDSQLPKDRFSAERLKGVDSTLKIQPAELGDSAVYLCASSLGPDEQFFGPGTRLTVL.

The V and J genes are TRBV20-1 and TRBJ1-1; D call uncertain. Deletions cut 8 bases from V and 0 bases from J, with 7 bases between. Germline V CDR1 and CDR2: DFQATT, SNEGSKA (reference sequence). The CDR3 spans 11 residues. The CDR3 loop is CSRYMNTEAFF. The CDR3 bases are TGCAGTCGATACATGAACACTGAAGCTTTCTTT.

The chain recombines TRBV27 with TRBJ2-5, with 7 bases identical to TRBD2. V shed 5 bases, J shed 2 bases, and the junction held 14 bases outside the gene matches. Germline V gene data show CDR1 as MNHEY and CDR2 as SMNVEV (reference sequence). This CDR3 contains 17 residues. This CDR3 is CASSPLYRTSNQETQYF. In nucleotides, the CDR3 is TGTGCCAGCAGTCCCCTTTATCGGACTAGTAATCAAGAGACCCAGTACTTC.

This rearrangement joins TRBV10-3 to TRBJ2-7, with 7 positions matching TRBD2. Germline CDR1 reads ENHRY; CDR2 reads SYGVKD. V trimming: 10 bases; J trimming: 3 bases; junction bases outside the gene matches: 12. The CDR3 totals 14 residues. The CDR3 sequence is CATRLAANLYEQYF. DNA of the CDR3: TGTGCCACCCGACTAGCCGCTAACCTCTACGAGCAGTACTTC.